Presented here are 14 T cell receptor beta chains from one specimen sequenced in a study of cytomegalovirus exposure and HLA in healthy donors. Primers included in the PCR were 60 Vbeta and 13 Jbeta primers. Assay used: immunoSEQ multiplex PCR; TCRdb lists only in-frame clones, some missing. In the table there are around 98,000 clones, 69% of which are singletons. Specimen: PBMCs. The receptors shown here come from a female donor in good health and CMV-seronegative.

CDR3 in amino acids: CASSRYSSGLATSTDTQYF. For the CDR3, the DNA is TGTGCCAGCAGCCGTTACTCGTCGGGACTAGCGACTAGCACAGATACGCAGTATTTT. V usage is TRBV5-6 and J usage is TRBJ2-3, with 10 bases matching TRBD2. Trimming took 4 bases from V and 0 from J; bases not matched to a gene: 14. The CDR3 is 19 residues long. CDR1 is SGHDT and CDR2 is YYEEEE in the germline V gene.

The table lists this clone with a few counts. V and J are TRBV4-1 and TRBJ1-2; D is undetermined. V lost 0 bases and J lost 3, with 8 bases in between. The CDR3 has 14 residues. Germline V gene lookup returns CDR1 MGHRA and CDR2 YSYEKL. CDR3: CASSQEKGDYGYTF. As DNA, the CDR3 is TGCGCCAGCAGCCAAGAAAAGGGAGACTATGGCTACACCTTC.

The chain combines TRBV6-6 with TRBJ1-2; no definite D call. The V gene's germline CDR1 is MNHNY and CDR2 SVGAGI (reference sequence). There are 16 residues in the CDR3. V lost 0 bases and J 0 bases, leaving 11 bases between the germline ends. The CDR3 region has the DNA TGTGCCAGCAGTTACTCGAGCCAGCTAGCTAACTATGGCTACACCTTC. As protein: CASSYSSQLANYGYTF.

The chain combines TRBV4-1 with TRBJ1-2; TRBD1 might be the D (6 bases). There are 15 residues in the CDR3. Trimming shortened V by 0 bases and J by 5 bases, and 13 bases separated the two germline ends. Germline V CDR1 and CDR2: MGHRA, YSYEKL. CDR3 amino acids: CASSQDWGQGYGYTF. The CDR3, as DNA: TGCGCCAGCAGCCAAGATTGGGGCCAGGGGTATGGCTACACCTTC.

This clone was detected only a few times. The chain has TRBV11-2 and TRBJ2-3; 13 positions match TRBD2. Germline CDR1 reads SGHAT; CDR2 reads FQNNGV. The V segment lost 5 bases and the J segment 4 bases; nucleotides outside the gene matches: 6. The CDR3 is made up of 16 amino acids. CDR3 protein: CASSGRTSGSPDTQYF. DNA for the CDR3: TGTGCCAGCAGCGGGAGGACTAGCGGGAGCCCAGATACGCAGTATTTT.

CDR3 in DNA: TGTGCCAGCAGTTGGGGAAGGGGGGGTATTAGGAATGAGCAGTTCTTC. Translating gives CASSWGRGGIRNEQFF. The chain is built from TRBV6-5 and TRBJ2-1, with D possibly matching TRBD2 (7 bases). The ends were cut back, 4 bases at V and 7 bases at J, with 20 bases in the middle. The CDR3 is 16 residues long. From germline, CDR1 is MNHEY and CDR2 SVGAGI.

DNA of the CDR3: TGTGCCAGCAGCTCGGGACACCAAAAGACCTTC. It yields the protein CASSSGHQKTF. V is TRBV7-2 and J is TRBJ1-2, with D tentatively TRBD1 (6 bases). This CDR3 has 11 residues. Germline assignment: CDR1 SGHTA and CDR2 FQGNSA. V lost 4 bases, J lost 14 bases, and 14 bases lay in between.

This clone was found a few times. The chain has TRBV7-2 and TRBJ2-3; 16 nucleotides line up with TRBD2. Germline assignment: CDR1 SGHTA and CDR2 FQGNSA. The junction had 6 bases not matched to a gene; V was cut back by 3 bases and J by 0 bases. The CDR3 length is 19 residues. The CDR3 here is CASSFPGTSGGVSTDTQYF. The CDR3 DNA follows: TGTGCCAGCAGCTTCCCCGGGACTAGCGGGGGGGTTAGCACAGATACGCAGTATTTT. The full variable domain, its missing parts supplied by reference TRBV7-2 and TRBJ2-3, is GAGVSQSPSNKVTEKGKDVELRCDPISGHTALYWYRQSLGQGLEFLIYFQGNSAPDKSGLPSDRFSAERTGGSVSTLTIQRTQQEDSAVYLCASSFPGTSGGVSTDTQYFGPGTRLTVL.

In this sample, this clone turned up a few times. V gene TRBV18 combines with J gene TRBJ2-7; 8 nucleotides agree with TRBD2. Germline V gene data show CDR1 as KGHSH and CDR2 as LQKENI. Trimming removed 6 bases from V and 0 bases from J; junction bases left unmatched: 7. The CDR3 extends over 15 amino acids. The CDR3 sequence: CASSIAGPVSYEQYF. For the CDR3, the DNA is TGTGCCAGCTCGATAGCGGGACCCGTCTCCTACGAGCAGTACTTC.

This rearrangement joins TRBV13 to TRBJ2-3; no clear D. The CDR3 totals 13 residues. Germline V CDR1 and CDR2: PRHDT, FYEKMQ (reference sequence). V lost 0 bases and J 3 bases, leaving 4 bases between the germline ends. The CDR3: CASSLGRTDTQYF. CDR3 bases: TGTGCCAGCAGCTTAGGGAGAACAGATACGCAGTATTTT. Based on the CDR3 plus reference TRBV13 and TRBJ2-3, the full variable domain is AAGVIQSPRHLIKEKRETATLKCYPIPRHDTVYWYQQGPGQDPQFLISFYEKMQSDKGSIPDRFSAQQFSDYHSELNMSSLELGDSALYFCASSLGRTDTQYFGPGTRLTVL.

This chain links TRBV7-6 with TRBJ2-7; D possibly corresponds to TRBD2 (6 bases). Germline CDR1 is SGHVS and CDR2 is FNYEAQ. V lost 0 bases and J 2 bases, leaving 14 bases between the germline ends. The CDR3 is 16 amino acids. The CDR3 protein is CASSLALGRGAYEQYF. In nucleotides, the CDR3 is TGTGCCAGCAGCTTAGCGTTGGGGCGGGGCGCCTACGAGCAGTACTTC.

The chain employs TRBV4-1 and TRBJ2-5, with a tentative D call TRBD1 (5 bases). This CDR3 has 15 amino acids. CDR1 is MGHRA and CDR2 is YSYEKL in the germline V gene. The V end was cut by 1 base, the J end by 1 base, with 10 bases between. CDR3 residues: CASSQVPGLQETQYF. DNA for the CDR3: TGCGCCAGCAGCCAAGTTCCAGGGCTCCAAGAGACCCAGTACTTC.

This clone was seen once. The CDR3 DNA reads TGTGCCAGCAGTGACAGGGAAGCTTTCTTT. This sequence encodes CASSDREAFF. The chain employs TRBV2 and TRBJ1-1; D is ambiguous. The germline gives CDR1 SNHLY, CDR2 FYNNEI. The CDR3 consists of 10 residues. V was trimmed by 3 bases and J by 8 bases, leaving 4 bases between them.

This chain links TRBV6-5 with TRBJ1-1, with TRBD1 as a possible D gene (5 bases). This CDR3 has 15 residues. In germline, CDR1 is MNHEY, CDR2 SVGAGI. V shed 1 base and J shed 4 bases, with 13 bases lying between them. This chain's CDR3 is CASSYWGVKVTEAFF. The CDR3 DNA reads TGTGCCAGCAGTTACTGGGGGGTTAAGGTCACTGAAGCTTTCTTT.